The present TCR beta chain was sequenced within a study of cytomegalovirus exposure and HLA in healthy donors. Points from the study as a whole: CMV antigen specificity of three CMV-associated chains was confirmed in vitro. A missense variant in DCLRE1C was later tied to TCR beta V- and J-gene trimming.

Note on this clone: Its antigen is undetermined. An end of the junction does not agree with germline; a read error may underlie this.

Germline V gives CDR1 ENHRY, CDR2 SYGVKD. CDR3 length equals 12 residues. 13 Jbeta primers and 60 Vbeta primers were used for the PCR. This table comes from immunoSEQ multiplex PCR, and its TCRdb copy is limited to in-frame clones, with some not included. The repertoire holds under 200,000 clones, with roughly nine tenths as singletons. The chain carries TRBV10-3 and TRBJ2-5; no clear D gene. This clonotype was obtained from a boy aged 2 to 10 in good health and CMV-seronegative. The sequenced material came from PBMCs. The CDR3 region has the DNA TGTGCCGTCAGTGAGCTCTCCGGGACCCAGTACTTC. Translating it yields CAVSELSGTQYF.